The 20 T cell receptor beta chains in this list originate from one sample, sequenced in a study of OX40 agonist ivuxolimab in advanced cancers. The repertoire was sequenced with immunoSEQ multiplex PCR; TCRdb's copy has only in-frame clones and lacks some. The sample contains tens of thousands of clones, over 75% of which appear only once. Sequenced material: CD4+ or CD8+ T cells sorted from blood, taken in a trial of the OX40 agonist ivuxolimab. These TCRs come from an adult with an advanced solid tumor such as melanoma, head and neck, liver or kidney cancer.

The gene calls are TRBV7-3 and TRBJ2-5; 7 bases map to TRBD2. The CDR3 consists of 15 residues. The germline V gene has CDR1 SGHTA and CDR2 FQGTGA. The J segment lost 2 bases and the V segment lost 5 bases, leaving 8 bases of the junction unmatched. The CDR3, as DNA: TGTGCCAGCAGCCCGATGGGAGGGGAGCAAGAGACCCAGTACTTC. Its translation is CASSPMGGEQETQYF.

J is TRBJ1-1 and V is TRBV7-3; D is possibly TRBD1 (5 bases). CDR3 size: 17 residues. The germline V gene has CDR1 SGHTA and CDR2 FQGTGA. Trimming shortened V by 0 bases and J by 4 bases, and 18 bases separated the two germline ends. For the CDR3, the DNA is TGTGCCAGCAGCTTAACCGCGGGGCCCGCCGGTGGCACTGAAGCTTTCTTT. This codes for CASSLTAGPAGGTEAFF.

This chain joins TRBV7-3 and TRBJ2-5, with D maybe TRBD1 (6 bases). The CDR3 totals 15 residues. Germline V gene lookup returns CDR1 SGHTA and CDR2 FQGTGA. Deletions cut 4 bases from V and 2 bases from J, with 14 bases between. DNA of the CDR3: TGTGCCAGCAGCTCCCTAGGGGGTAGGCAAGAGACCCAGTACTTC. Translated: CASSSLGGRQETQYF. The full variable domain, in which reference TRBV7-3 and TRBJ2-5 provide the parts outside the CDR3, is GAGVSQTPSNKVTEKGKYVELRCDPISGHTALYWYRQSLGQGPEFLIYFQGTGAADDSGLPNDRFFAVRPEGSVSTLKIQRTERGDSAVYLCASSSLGGRQETQYFGPGTRLLVL.

DNA for the CDR3: TGTGCCAGCAGCCGACACTCGACAGCAGGCTCCTACGAGCAGTACTTC. Translation: CASSRHSTAGSYEQYF. The chain links TRBV28 to TRBJ2-7; D may be TRBD1 (5 bases). Trimming took 6 bases from V and 0 from J, leaving 18 bases between them. Germline lookup yields CDR1 MDHEN and CDR2 SYDVKM. This CDR3 has 16 residues. Drawing the rest from reference TRBV28 and TRBJ2-7, the complete variable domain is DVKVTQSSRYLVKRTGEKVFLECVQDMDHENMFWYRQDPGLGLRLIYFSYDVKMKEKGDIPEGYSVSREKKERFSLILESASTNQTSMYLCASSRHSTAGSYEQYFGPGTRLTVT.

Worth noting for this clone: Germline and junction disagree at one end, which may indicate a read error. The V gene is TRBV30, the J gene TRBJ2-7; possible D gene TRBD1, 5 bases. The CDR3 contains 13 residues. Looked up from germline, CDR1 is GTSNPN and CDR2 is SVGIG (reference sequence). Here the CDR3 DNA reads TGTGCCTGGAGTCGGCTAACAGGTGAAGAGCTGTACTTC. The encoded protein is CAWSRLTGEELYF.

The sample holds one count of this clone. The genes are TRBV2 and TRBJ1-4; unclear D gene. V was shortened by 3 bases and J by 8 bases, with 4 bases between the two germline ends. CDR1 is SNHLY, CDR2 FYNNEI, per germline. The CDR3 has 11 amino acids. DNA for the CDR3: TGTGCCAGCAGTGATTGGGAAAAACTGTTTTTT. Amino acid sequence: CASSDWEKLFF.

The chain carries TRBV10-3 and TRBJ1-5, with D possibly being TRBD1 (5 bases). CDR1 and CDR2 from the germline V gene are ENHRY and SYGVKD. V lost 2 bases, J lost 6 bases, and 11 bases lay in between. The CDR3 consists of 14 residues. CDR3 sequence reads: CAISEASGFQPQHF. The CDR3, as DNA: TGTGCCATCAGTGAGGCTTCAGGGTTTCAGCCCCAGCATTTT.

This chain links TRBV5-1 with TRBJ1-2; a possible D gene is TRBD1 (6 bases). Looked up from germline, CDR1 is SGHRS and CDR2 is YFSETQ. CDR3 length: 14 residues. V was pared by 7 bases and J by 2 bases, with 15 bases between. DNA for the CDR3: TGCGCCAGCGGGATCGGGGGGCCGAACTATGGCTACACCTTC. Translated: CASGIGGPNYGYTF.

This clone was seen just once. The V gene is TRBV7-3, the J gene TRBJ1-1; no reliable D call. The CDR3 consists of 14 residues. Trimming pared 1 base from V and 2 bases from J, leaving 8 bases between. Germline values: CDR1 SGHTA, CDR2 FQGTGA. CDR3 residues: CASSLKGGNTEAFF. CDR3 sequence (DNA): TGTGCCAGCAGCTTAAAGGGTGGAAACACTGAAGCTTTCTTT.

The V and J genes are TRBV30 and TRBJ2-5, with D maybe TRBD1 (5 bases). Germline V gene sequence: CDR1 GTSNPN, CDR2 SVGIG (reference sequence). CDR3 length equals 13 residues. The V gene lost 2 bases and the J gene lost 5 bases, with 12 bases spanning the gap. CDR3 amino acids: CAWSLGLAETQYF. Here the CDR3 DNA reads TGTGCCTGGAGTCTGGGGCTCGCCGAGACCCAGTACTTC.

In its sample, this clone was seen a few times. The J gene is TRBJ2-1, the V gene TRBV27; TRBD2 matches at 9 bases. V lost 2 bases and J lost 6; bases outside the gene matches: 8. The CDR3 length is 16 residues. Germline CDR1 and CDR2: MNHEY and SMNVEV (reference sequence). The DNA for the CDR3 is TGTGCCAGCAGTTTACAAGCGGGGGGCGCCGCCAATGAGCAGTTCTTC. Amino acids: CASSLQAGGAANEQFF.

V is TRBV2 and J is TRBJ1-5, with D possibly being TRBD1 (5 bases). Trimming pared 4 bases from V and 0 bases from J, leaving 13 bases between. The CDR3 has 16 amino acids. Germline assignment: CDR1 SNHLY and CDR2 FYNNEI. CDR3 region: CASSVGGGGSNQPQHF. The CDR3 region has the DNA TGTGCCAGCAGTGTGGGGGGTGGAGGTAGCAATCAGCCCCAGCATTTT.

The gene calls are TRBV9 and TRBJ2-3; D is unresolved. V was pared by 4 bases and J by 4 bases, with 13 bases between. This CDR3 has 14 residues. Germline CDR1 and CDR2: SGDLS and YYNGEE. CDR3 bases: TGTGCCAGCAGCCCACGCCGGTGGGCAGATACGCAGTATTTT. It yields the protein CASSPRRWADTQYF. Full variable domain (remainder filled in from reference TRBV9 and TRBJ2-3): DSGVTQTPKHLITATGQRVTLRCSPRSGDLSVYWYQQSLDQGLQFLIQYYNGEERAKGNILERFSAQQFPDLHSELNLSSLELGDSALYFCASSPRRWADTQYFGPGTRLTVL.

The chain links TRBV7-2 to TRBJ1-2, with TRBD1 matching over 8 bases. The V segment lost 1 base and the J segment 7 bases; nucleotides outside the gene matches: 5. The CDR3 extends over 14 amino acids. Germline CDR1 and CDR2: SGHTA and FQGNSA. The CDR3, as DNA: TGTGCCAGCAGCTTAGGGACAGGGAAAGGTGGCTACACCTTC. It specifies CASSLGTGKGGYTF.

The genes are TRBV13 and TRBJ2-3; the match to TRBD2 covers 9 bases. CDR1 is PRHDT, CDR2 FYEKMQ, per germline (reference sequence). The CDR3 is 15 residues long. After removal of 3 bases from V and 2 bases from J, the junction contained 3 bases not matched to a gene. The CDR3 here is CASSFSSGATDTQYF. CDR3 bases: TGTGCCAGCAGCTTTTCTAGCGGGGCCACAGATACGCAGTATTTT.

The CDR3 DNA is TGTGCCAGTAGGCGGACAGGGACCTTCTCTGGAAACACCATATATTTT. It yields the protein CASRRTGTFSGNTIYF. V usage is TRBV19 and J usage is TRBJ1-3; 8 positions match TRBD1. Per the germline V gene, CDR1 is LNHDA and CDR2 is SQIVND (reference sequence). J gave up 0 bases and V 6 bases, and 7 bases lay outside the gene matches. This CDR3 comprises 16 residues. The whole variable domain, filled in from reference TRBV19 and TRBJ1-3, reads DGGITQSPKYLFRKEGQNVTLSCEQNLNHDAMYWYRQDPGQGLRLIYYSQIVNDFQKGDIAEGYSVSREKKESFPLTVTSAQKNPTAFYLCASRRTGTFSGNTIYFGEGSWLTVV.

The chain carries TRBV2 and TRBJ2-7; 8 positions agree with TRBD1. CDR3 length: 13 residues. The junction had 6 bases not matched to a gene; V was cut back by 8 bases and J by 3 bases. Germline V gene data show CDR1 as SNHLY and CDR2 as FYNNEI. CDR3 amino acids: CASQGTGVYEQYF. CDR3 bases: TGTGCCAGCCAAGGGACAGGAGTCTACGAGCAGTACTTC.

The chain has TRBV5-1 and TRBJ1-4, with D hard to call. Looked up from germline, CDR1 is SGHRS and CDR2 is YFSETQ. The CDR3 is 15 amino acids. Trimming pared 4 bases from V and 0 bases from J, leaving 10 bases between. CDR3 amino acids: CASSRAEPTNEKLFF. The CDR3 nucleotides read TGCGCCAGCAGCCGGGCCGAACCAACTAATGAAAAACTGTTTTTT.

The rearrangement uses TRBV6-4 and TRBJ2-5, with D tentatively TRBD2 (7 bases). Germline CDR1 and CDR2: MRHNA and SNTAGT. Trimming shortened V by 2 bases and J by 2 bases, and 18 bases separated the two germline ends. This CDR3 contains 17 residues. CDR3 DNA: TGTGCCAGCAGTGACCACCTTGGGGGGGGGCGGCAAGAGACCCAGTACTTC. It specifies CASSDHLGGGRQETQYF.

The chain couples TRBV6-6 to TRBJ1-4; D gene uncertain. V lost 2 bases and J lost 10, with 14 bases in between. Germline CDR1 is MNHNY and CDR2 is SVGAGI (reference sequence). The CDR3 runs 14 residues. The CDR3 loop reads CASSYGEVFGKLFF. The CDR3 nucleotides read TGTGCCAGCAGTTACGGCGAGGTGTTCGGAAAACTGTTTTTT.